This T cell receptor (beta chain) was recovered during a study of CD8+CD57+ T cells in acquired aplastic anemia. Genomic DNA acted as the template from which TCR beta VDJ combination and CDR3 sequence profiling were carried out. Via MiXCR, TCRdb re-called the reads, giving one row per CDR3 protein. In the table there are hundreds of thousands of distinct CDR3 sequences, approximately 51% of which are singletons. Study observations and caveats: Patients and controls turned out to have 25 to 35 CD8+ CDR3 sequences in common.

Note on this clonotype: Its specificity is unknown.

Individuals selected for sequencing had exhibited CD8+CD57+ cell expansion on flow cytometry. The CDR3 is 16 residues long. V was pared by 8 bases and J by 2 bases, with 13 bases of the junction left unmatched. Germline CDR1 is SNHLY and CDR2 is FYNNEI. The sequencing input was sorted CD4+, CD8+, or CD8+CD57+ T cells (not recorded which) from PBMCs. This clonotype was sampled from a human donor with aplastic anemia. V usage is TRBV2 and J usage is TRBJ2-3; 7 bases agree with TRBD2. The CDR3 DNA reads TGTGCCAGCCATCCCTTGGGGGGGAGCGTCACAGATACGCAGTATTTT. This sequence encodes CASHPLGGSVTDTQYF. The variable domain in full, completed from reference TRBV2 and TRBJ2-3, reads EPEVTQTPSHQVTQMGQEVILRCVPISNHLYFYWYRQILGQKVEFLVSFYNNEISEKSEIFDDQFSVERPDGSNFTLKIRSTKLEDSAMYFCASHPLGGSVTDTQYFGPGTRLTVL.